The 5 T cell receptor beta chains presented below share a single source sample, sequenced in a study of cytomegalovirus exposure and HLA in healthy donors. This PCR relied on a set of 60 Vbeta primers and 13 Jbeta primers. Measured with immunoSEQ multiplex PCR; TCRdb has only the in-frame clones, and not every one. The data show some 130,000 clones, 79% seen once. Sequencing was performed on PBMCs. Every receptor here comes from a young man in good health and CMV-seronegative.

This chain joins TRBV9 and TRBJ2-7, with D possibly TRBD1 on 7 matching bases. CDR1 and CDR2 (germline): SGDLS, YYNGEE. The CDR3 extends over 15 amino acids. The V end was cut by 0 bases, the J end by 7 bases, with 17 bases between. The DNA for the CDR3 is TGTGCCAGCAGCGTAGTCTCTACAGGGGCGGGGGAGCAGTACTTC. As protein: CASSVVSTGAGEQYF.

The chain links TRBV10-2 to TRBJ1-5, with D possibly TRBD1 on 6 matching bases. Looked up from germline, CDR1 is WSHSY and CDR2 is SAAADI. Trimming removed 5 bases at V and 4 bases at J, with 12 bases between. The CDR3 length is 14 residues. CDR3 in DNA: TGCGCCAGCAGTCAAGGACAGAGGAATCAGCCCCAGCATTTT. Translating gives CASSQGQRNQPQHF.

V and J are TRBV15 and TRBJ2-3; the D is unclear. CDR1 is LNHNV, CDR2 YYDKDF, per germline (reference sequence). The CDR3 has 11 residues. Trimming removed 8 bases at V and 2 bases at J, with 5 bases between. The CDR3 protein is CATQSTDTQYF. The CDR3 DNA reads TGTGCCACCCAGTCCACAGATACGCAGTATTTT.

The chain uses TRBV28 and TRBJ1-4; the D is unclear. The CDR3 totals 10 residues. The ends were cut back, 6 bases at V and 7 bases at J, with 3 bases in the middle. CDR1 and CDR2 (germline): MDHEN, SYDVKM. The CDR3 is CASSGEKLFF. CDR3 nucleotide sequence: TGTGCCAGCAGCGGTGAAAAACTGTTTTTT.

This clone was counted only a few times. This chain joins TRBV30 and TRBJ2-1, with 13 bases fitting TRBD2. CDR1 and CDR2 from the germline V gene are GTSNPN and SVGIG (reference sequence). CDR3 length equals 15 residues. J gave up 8 bases and V 0 bases, and 4 bases lay outside the gene matches. CDR3 loop: CAWSVGTSGNHEQFF. Here the CDR3 DNA reads TGTGCCTGGAGTGTAGGGACTAGCGGGAACCATGAGCAGTTCTTC.